What follows are 26 T cell receptor beta chains derived from one specimen sequenced in a study of cytomegalovirus exposure and HLA in healthy donors. Sequencing was performed with immunoSEQ multiplex PCR; in TCRdb, only in-frame clones are kept and a portion is missing. The sample contains 220,000 or so clones, about nine tenths of which appear only once. The sequenced sample consisted of PBMCs. These receptors all come from a woman younger than 30 in good health and CMV-seropositive.

This chain uses TRBV6-5 with TRBJ2-1, with D maybe TRBD1 (5 bases). V gave up 4 bases and J gave up 4 bases, with 17 bases separating them. The CDR3 is 16 amino acids. Per germline, CDR1 MNHEY and CDR2 SVGAGI. CDR3 sequence: CASSSPPGHLYNEQFF. The CDR3 bases are TGTGCCAGCAGTTCCCCCCCCGGACACTTATACAATGAGCAGTTCTTC.

The rearrangement uses TRBV7-2 and TRBJ2-2, with 10 bases fitting TRBD2. The ends lost 3 bases at V and 3 bases at J; junction bases unmatched: 4. The germline gives CDR1 SGHTA, CDR2 FQGNSA. The CDR3 loop spans 16 amino acids. CDR3 sequence: CASSFGLAVHTGELFF. For the CDR3, the DNA is TGTGCCAGCAGCTTCGGACTAGCGGTTCACACCGGGGAGCTGTTTTTT.

This chain uses TRBV13 with TRBJ2-1; the D gene is possibly TRBD1 (6 bases). CDR3 length: 14 amino acids. Germline V gives CDR1 PRHDT, CDR2 FYEKMQ (reference sequence). V was pared by 5 bases and J by 7 bases, with 15 bases between. CDR3 residues: CASSVPSRGNEQFF. The CDR3 DNA sequence: TGTGCCAGCAGCGTACCGTCCAGGGGTAATGAGCAGTTCTTC. Full variable domain (outside the CDR3, taken from reference TRBV13 and TRBJ2-1): AAGVIQSPRHLIKEKRETATLKCYPIPRHDTVYWYQQGPGQDPQFLISFYEKMQSDKGSIPDRFSAQQFSDYHSELNMSSLELGDSALYFCASSVPSRGNEQFFGPGTRLTVL.

The chain is built from TRBV29-1 and TRBJ1-1; TRBD1 aligns across 7 bases. V was pared by 7 bases and J by 6 bases, with 11 bases of the junction left unmatched. In germline, CDR1 is SQVTM, CDR2 ANQGSEA. The CDR3 contains 13 residues. The CDR3 region is CSAGGQVGSEAFF. The CDR3 nucleotides read TGCAGCGCAGGTGGACAGGTTGGTTCTGAAGCTTTCTTT.

This sequence joins TRBV27 and TRBJ2-7, with D possibly being TRBD1 (5 bases). V shed 5 bases and J shed 0 bases, with 17 bases lying between them. The CDR3 sequence is 16 residues long. The germline CDR1 and CDR2 sequences are MNHEY and SMNVEV (reference sequence). The CDR3 DNA sequence: TGTGCCAGCAGTATAAAACACAGGCTAAGCTCCTACGAGCAGTACTTC. Translated: CASSIKHRLSSYEQYF.

CDR3 sequence: CASSSFDSGSYNEQFF. CDR3 DNA sequence: TGTGCCAGCAGTTCCTTTGATAGCGGGAGTTACAATGAGCAGTTCTTC. The rearrangement joins TRBV28 to TRBJ2-1; 9 nucleotides agree with TRBD2. CDR3 size: 16 residues. Trimming took 4 bases from V and 4 from J; bases not matched to a gene: 8. Germline CDR1 and CDR2: MDHEN and SYDVKM.

A few counts support this clone. This chain's CDR3 is CASSSRTVYGYTF. The DNA of the CDR3 is TGTGCCAGCAGCTCGCGGACAGTCTATGGCTACACCTTC. The rearrangement links TRBV7-9 to TRBJ1-2; D may be TRBD1 (6 bases). CDR1 and CDR2 (germline): SEHNR, FQNEAQ (reference sequence). The ends were cut back, 4 bases at V and 4 bases at J, with 10 bases in the middle. The CDR3 has 13 amino acids.

This chain connects TRBV5-1 to TRBJ1-1; 7 bases are shared with TRBD1. CDR3 size: 15 residues. V lost 4 bases and J lost 6; bases outside the gene matches: 12. In germline, CDR1 is SGHRS, CDR2 YFSETQ. CDR3 protein: CASSKADREKAEAFF. Here the CDR3 DNA reads TGCGCCAGCAGCAAAGCTGACAGGGAGAAGGCTGAAGCTTTCTTT.

This clone was detected once. The rearrangement uses TRBV28 and TRBJ1-5; TRBD1 matches 9 bases. Germline V gene data show CDR1 as MDHEN and CDR2 as SYDVKM. After removal of 4 bases from V and 6 bases from J, the junction contained 7 bases not matched to a gene. The CDR3 length is 15 residues. The CDR3 sequence is CASSSYRGPRQPQHF. As DNA, the CDR3 is TGTGCCAGCAGTTCATACAGGGGGCCGCGTCAGCCCCAGCATTTT. The full variable domain, completed using reference TRBV28 and TRBJ1-5, is DVKVTQSSRYLVKRTGEKVFLECVQDMDHENMFWYRQDPGLGLRLIYFSYDVKMKEKGDIPEGYSVSREKKERFSLILESASTNQTSMYLCASSSYRGPRQPQHFGDGTRLSIL.

This clone has a handful of counts. V and J are TRBV18 and TRBJ2-3, with unresolved D. The V gene's germline CDR1 is KGHSH and CDR2 LQKENI. Deletions cut 6 bases from V and 2 bases from J, with 9 bases between. CDR3 length: 13 residues. The CDR3 nucleotides are TGTGCCAGCTCTCCCCCCCTCACAGATACGCAGTATTTT. Amino acids: CASSPPLTDTQYF.

The genes are TRBV30 and TRBJ2-1; TRBD1 aligns across 7 bases. The CDR3 has 15 residues. Germline assignment: CDR1 GTSNPN and CDR2 SVGIG (reference sequence). V lost 0 bases and J lost 5; bases outside the gene matches: 7. The CDR3, as DNA: TGTGCCTGGAGTGTAAACAGGGGACGAAACAATGAGCAGTTCTTC. The encoded protein is CAWSVNRGRNNEQFF.

This sequence joins TRBV11-1 and TRBJ2-6, with 8 bases that match TRBD1. V lost 5 bases and J lost 0; bases outside the gene matches: 9. The CDR3 is made up of 18 amino acids. Germline-derived CDR1 and CDR2 are SGHAT and FQDESV (reference sequence). CDR3 sequence reads: CASSPGQGSTSGANVLTF. The CDR3 DNA sequence: TGTGCCAGCAGCCCCGGACAGGGCAGTACCTCTGGGGCCAACGTCCTGACTTTC.

This clone was counted once. This chain uses TRBV28 with TRBJ2-5; D remains unclear. V lost 9 bases to trimming and J lost 0 bases, with 8 bases between them. The CDR3 contains 12 residues. Germline-derived CDR1 and CDR2 are MDHEN and SYDVKM. The CDR3 loop is CASRSYQETQYF. The CDR3 DNA sequence: TGTGCCAGTAGGAGTTACCAAGAGACCCAGTACTTC.

The genes are TRBV28 and TRBJ2-4, with D perhaps TRBD1 (5 bases). This CDR3 contains 12 residues. V shed 10 bases and J shed 9 bases, with 16 bases lying between them. Germline V gene data show CDR1 as MDHEN and CDR2 as SYDVKM. CDR3 nucleotide sequence: TGTGCCATTGCCTCAGGTGACAGCATTCAGTACTTC. It specifies CAIASGDSIQYF.

The chain carries TRBV5-8 and TRBJ2-7; 7 nucleotides align to TRBD2. Germline lookup yields CDR1 SGHTS and CDR2 YDEGEE. J lost 3 bases, V lost 0 bases, and 9 bases had no gene match. CDR3 length: 16 residues. CDR3 DNA sequence: TGTGCCAGCAGCTTGGTGGGGGACTATCGGGGCTACGAGCAGTACTTC. It codes for CASSLVGDYRGYEQYF.

V and J are TRBV9 and TRBJ1-1; 7 nucleotides match TRBD1. The CDR3 is made up of 16 amino acids. Germline-derived CDR1 and CDR2 are SGDLS and YYNGEE. J was trimmed by 1 base and V by 3 bases; bases with no gene match: 9. This CDR3 is CASSASGGMENTEAFF. The CDR3 DNA is TGTGCCAGCAGCGCCTCAGGGGGAATGGAGAACACTGAAGCTTTCTTT. Combining the CDR3 with reference TRBV9 and TRBJ1-1 gives the whole variable domain DSGVTQTPKHLITATGQRVTLRCSPRSGDLSVYWYQQSLDQGLQFLIQYYNGEERAKGNILERFSAQQFPDLHSELNLSSLELGDSALYFCASSASGGMENTEAFFGQGTRLTVV.

This chain links TRBV10-1 with TRBJ2-7; D perhaps matches TRBD2 (5 bases). V lost 10 bases and J 2 bases, leaving 15 bases between the germline ends. This CDR3 has 13 amino acids. CDR1 is WNHNN, CDR2 SYGVQD, per germline (reference sequence). The CDR3 loop reads CANPGNKAYEQYF. CDR3 DNA: TGCGCCAACCCGGGAAACAAGGCCTACGAGCAGTACTTC.

The chain uses TRBV7-2 and TRBJ1-3; TRBD1 is a possible D gene (6 bases). CDR1 is SGHTA, CDR2 FQGNSA, per germline. This CDR3 spans 15 amino acids. The V end was cut by 5 bases, the J end by 2 bases, with 13 bases between. As DNA, the CDR3 is TGTGCCAGCAGCCAGGGACAAAACCCTGGAAACACCATATATTTT. Encoded protein: CASSQGQNPGNTIYF.

This chain joins TRBV11-2 and TRBJ2-5; TRBD1 agrees at 9 bases. The V segment lost 5 bases and the J segment 1 base; nucleotides outside the gene matches: 2. Germline CDR1 and CDR2: SGHAT and FQNNGV. The CDR3 sequence is 14 residues long. CDR3 nucleotide sequence: TGTGCCAGCAGCGCGGGACAGGGCCAAGAGACCCAGTACTTC. The encoded protein is CASSAGQGQETQYF. The entire variable domain, with the rest obtained from reference TRBV11-2 and TRBJ2-5, is as follows: EAGVAQSPRYKIIEKRQSVAFWCNPISGHATLYWYQQILGQGPKLLIQFQNNGVVDDSQLPKDRFSAERLKGVDSTLKIQPAKLEDSAVYLCASSAGQGQETQYFGPGTRLLVL.

This clone came up once. V usage is TRBV6-1 and J usage is TRBJ2-5; 8 bases are shared with TRBD1. Germline V gene lookup returns CDR1 MNHNS and CDR2 SASEGT. The CDR3 contains 15 residues. J was trimmed by 4 bases and V by 2 bases; bases with no gene match: 6. The CDR3 DNA is TGTGCCAGCAGTGAACTGGACAGGGCCGGAGAGACCCAGTACTTC. Encoded protein: CASSELDRAGETQYF.

The count of this clone is one. The rearrangement links TRBV11-2 to TRBJ2-2; no reliable D call. V shed 6 bases and J shed 0 bases, with 5 bases lying between them. Germline values: CDR1 SGHAT, CDR2 FQNNGV. CDR3 length equals 13 residues. For the CDR3, the DNA is TGTGCCAGCAGGCGTACGAACACCGGGGAGCTGTTTTTT. Translation gives CASRRTNTGELFF.

This clone showed up just a few times. The V call is TRBV28, the J call TRBJ1-5, with D possibly matching TRBD1 (6 bases). Germline V gene lookup returns CDR1 MDHEN and CDR2 SYDVKM. The CDR3 length is 13 residues. The V end lost 3 bases, the J end lost 5 bases, and 8 bases lay between the germline ends. Here the CDR3 reads CASSFRGHQPQHF. Here the CDR3 DNA reads TGTGCCAGCAGTTTCAGGGGACATCAGCCCCAGCATTTT.

The V gene is TRBV7-2, the J gene TRBJ1-1; D perhaps matches TRBD1 (5 bases). Germline lookup yields CDR1 SGHTA and CDR2 FQGNSA. The CDR3 is 15 residues long. Trimming shortened V by 0 bases and J by 6 bases, and 14 bases separated the two germline ends. The CDR3 protein is CASSLALGADAEAFF. The CDR3 DNA follows: TGTGCCAGCAGCTTAGCGTTAGGGGCGGACGCTGAAGCTTTCTTT.

The rearrangement links TRBV7-9 to TRBJ1-2, with D perhaps TRBD1 (6 bases). This CDR3 comprises 13 residues. The V gene lost 1 base and the J gene lost 6 bases, with 9 bases spanning the gap. Per germline, CDR1 SEHNR and CDR2 FQNEAQ (reference sequence). DNA for the CDR3: TGTGCCAGCAGCTTAGGAGGGGGGGATGGCTACACCTTC. This gives the protein CASSLGGGDGYTF.

This chain connects TRBV9 to TRBJ2-3; TRBD1 aligns across 11 bases. The CDR3 covers 15 residues. Trimming took 0 bases from V and 4 from J; bases not matched to a gene: 1. Per germline, CDR1 SGDLS and CDR2 YYNGEE. The CDR3 reads CASSVGTGGSDTQYF. DNA for the CDR3: TGTGCCAGCAGCGTAGGGACAGGGGGCTCAGATACGCAGTATTTT.

The V and J genes are TRBV30 and TRBJ2-7; TRBD1 matches 8 bases. CDR1 and CDR2 from the germline V gene are GTSNPN and SVGIG (reference sequence). There are 12 residues in the CDR3. The trim removed 5 bases at V and 2 bases at J, leaving 2 bases unmatched. The CDR3 is CAWARGPYEQYF. The CDR3 DNA reads as TGTGCCTGGGCCAGGGGGCCCTACGAGCAGTACTTC. Supplemented by reference TRBV30 and TRBJ2-7, the full variable domain reads SQTIHQWPATLVQPVGSPLSLECTVEGTSNPNLYWYRQAAGRGLQLLFYSVGIGQISSEVPQNLSASRPQDRQFILSSKKLLLSDSGFYLCAWARGPYEQYFGPGTRLTVT.